The present T cell receptor beta chain was sequenced within a study of HIV-infected patients and healthy controls. Ten or more counts support this clonotype. V lost 10 bases to trimming and J lost 1 base; unmatched junction nucleotides: 7. The germline V gene encodes CDR1 ENHRY and CDR2 SYGVKD. CDR3 length equals 14 residues. Follow-up blood was drawn about 14 weeks, roughly three months, after antiretroviral therapy began. No cell fractionation was done, so the repertoire covers all unsorted peripheral blood T cells. An approximately 2.5 ml peripheral blood sample was taken for RNA. Reverse transcription used around 500 ng RNA and constant-region primers for alpha and beta. Each of the alpha and beta chains got its own library through chain-specific third strand synthesis with indices. The cDNA received a 5' RACE adapter containing a random hexamer plus an SP2 sequencing primer site. From the 5' RACE reads, TCRdb called clonotypes with MiXCR, one entry per CDR3 protein. Among some 20,000 distinct CDR3 sequences listed, under 9% were seen once.

The rearrangement uses TRBV10-3 and TRBJ2-3; TRBD2 agrees at 8 bases. The sequence derives from an adult with HIV infection. The input for sequencing was blood, taken during antiretroviral therapy. CDR3 sequence (DNA): TGTGCCACCCATGAAGCGGGGGGCACAGATACGCAGTATTTT. The encoded protein is CATHEAGGTDTQYF.